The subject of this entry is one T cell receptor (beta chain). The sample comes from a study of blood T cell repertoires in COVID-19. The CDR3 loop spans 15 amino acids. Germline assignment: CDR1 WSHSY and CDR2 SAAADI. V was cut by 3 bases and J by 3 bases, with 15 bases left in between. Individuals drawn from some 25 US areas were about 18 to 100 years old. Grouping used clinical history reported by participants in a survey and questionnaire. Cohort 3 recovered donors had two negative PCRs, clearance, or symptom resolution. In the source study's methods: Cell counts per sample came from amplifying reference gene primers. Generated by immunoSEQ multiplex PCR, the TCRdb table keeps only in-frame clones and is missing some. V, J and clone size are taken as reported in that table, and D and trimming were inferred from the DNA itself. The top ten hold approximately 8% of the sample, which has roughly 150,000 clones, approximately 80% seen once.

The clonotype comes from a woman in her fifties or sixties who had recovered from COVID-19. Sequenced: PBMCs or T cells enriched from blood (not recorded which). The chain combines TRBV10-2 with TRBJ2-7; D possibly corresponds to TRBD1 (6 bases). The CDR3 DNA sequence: TGCGCCAGCAGTGATACAGGACAGAGAATCTACGAGCAGTACTTC. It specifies CASSDTGQRIYEQYF.